This section outlines one T cell receptor (beta chain) sequence together with its context. The antigen is not known. This CDR3 contains 14 residues. Germline-derived CDR1 and CDR2 are MDHEN and SYDVKM. The source of the sample is a study of CXCR3-negative and CXCR3-positive naive CD8 T cells. The authors prepared UMI-labeled TRB cDNA libraries by 5' RACE. TCRdb reprocessed the 5' RACE reads, keeping one entry per CDR3 protein, no DNA. The listing contains nearly 90,000 distinct CDR3 sequences. Whole-study findings and limits: For CXCR3-positive naive cells, TRB CDR3s were more hydrophobic than those of CXCR3-negative naive cells.

Material: naive CXCR3+ CD8+ T cells from blood. Described subset: CD45RO-CCR7+CD27+CD95- naive CD8+ T cells expressing CXCR3 (TNR3+). The receptor's source is a human donor in good health. Some clones in this sample may be carry-over from other donors' samples. This chain connects TRBV28 to TRBJ1-1; the TCRdb D gene call, TRBD1, has no DNA to confirm it. CDR3 in amino acids: CASSEQDRDTEAFF. Full variable domain (remainder filled in from reference TRBV28 and TRBJ1-1): DVKVTQSSRYLVKRTGEKVFLECVQDMDHENMFWYRQDPGLGLRLIYFSYDVKMKEKGDIPEGYSVSREKKERFSLILESASTNQTSMYLCASSEQDRDTEAFFGQGTRLTVV.